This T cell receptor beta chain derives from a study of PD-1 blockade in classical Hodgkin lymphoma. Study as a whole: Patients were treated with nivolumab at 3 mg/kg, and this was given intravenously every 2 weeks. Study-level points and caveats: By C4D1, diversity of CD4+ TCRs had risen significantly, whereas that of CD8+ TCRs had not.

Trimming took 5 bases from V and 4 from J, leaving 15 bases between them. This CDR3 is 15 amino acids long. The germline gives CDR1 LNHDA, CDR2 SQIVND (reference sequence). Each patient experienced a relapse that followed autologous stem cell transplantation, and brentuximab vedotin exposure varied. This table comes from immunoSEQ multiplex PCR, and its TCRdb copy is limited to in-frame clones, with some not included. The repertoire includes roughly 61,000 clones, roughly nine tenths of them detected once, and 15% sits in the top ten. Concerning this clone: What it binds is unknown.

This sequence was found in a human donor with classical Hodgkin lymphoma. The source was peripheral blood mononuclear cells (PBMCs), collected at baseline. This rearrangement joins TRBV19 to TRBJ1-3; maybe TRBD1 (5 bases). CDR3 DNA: TGTGCCAGTAGTCTTCAGGGTCCGATGGGAAACACCATATATTTT. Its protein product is CASSLQGPMGNTIYF.